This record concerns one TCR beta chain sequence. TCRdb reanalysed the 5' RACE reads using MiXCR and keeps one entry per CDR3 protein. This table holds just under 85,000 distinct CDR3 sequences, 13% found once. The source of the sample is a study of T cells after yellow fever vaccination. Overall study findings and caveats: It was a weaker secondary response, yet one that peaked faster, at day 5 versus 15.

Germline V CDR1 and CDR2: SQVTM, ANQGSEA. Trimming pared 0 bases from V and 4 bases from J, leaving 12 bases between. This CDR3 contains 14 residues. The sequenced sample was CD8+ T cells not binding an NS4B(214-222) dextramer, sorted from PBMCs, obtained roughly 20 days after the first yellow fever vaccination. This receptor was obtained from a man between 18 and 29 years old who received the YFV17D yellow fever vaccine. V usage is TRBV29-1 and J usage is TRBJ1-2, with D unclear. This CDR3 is CSVEDGGPSYGYTF. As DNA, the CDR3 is TGCAGCGTTGAAGATGGCGGACCGTCCTATGGCTACACCTTC.